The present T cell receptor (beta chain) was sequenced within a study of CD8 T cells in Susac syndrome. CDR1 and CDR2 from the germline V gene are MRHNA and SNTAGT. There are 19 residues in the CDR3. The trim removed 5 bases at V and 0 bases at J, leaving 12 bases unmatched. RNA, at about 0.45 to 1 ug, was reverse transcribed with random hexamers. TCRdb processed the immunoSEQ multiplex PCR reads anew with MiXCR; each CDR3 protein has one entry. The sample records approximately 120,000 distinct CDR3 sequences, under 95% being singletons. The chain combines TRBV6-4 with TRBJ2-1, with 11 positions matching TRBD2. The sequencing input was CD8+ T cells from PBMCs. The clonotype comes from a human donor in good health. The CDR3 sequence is CASSRTSGSGFSSYNEQFF. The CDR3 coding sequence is TGTGCCAGCAGTCGCACTAGCGGGAGTGGGTTTAGCTCCTACAATGAGCAGTTCTTC.